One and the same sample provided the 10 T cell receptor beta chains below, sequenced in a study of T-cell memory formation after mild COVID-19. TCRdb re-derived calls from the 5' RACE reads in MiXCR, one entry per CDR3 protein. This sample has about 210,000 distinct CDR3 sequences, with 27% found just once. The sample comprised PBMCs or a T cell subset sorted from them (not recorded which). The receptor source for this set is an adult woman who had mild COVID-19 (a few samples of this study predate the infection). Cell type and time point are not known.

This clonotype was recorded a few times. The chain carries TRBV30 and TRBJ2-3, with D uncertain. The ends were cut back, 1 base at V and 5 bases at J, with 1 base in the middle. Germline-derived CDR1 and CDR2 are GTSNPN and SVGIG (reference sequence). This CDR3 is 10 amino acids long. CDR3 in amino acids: CAWSEDTQYF. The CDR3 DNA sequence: TGTGCCTGGAGTGAAGATACGCAGTATTTT.

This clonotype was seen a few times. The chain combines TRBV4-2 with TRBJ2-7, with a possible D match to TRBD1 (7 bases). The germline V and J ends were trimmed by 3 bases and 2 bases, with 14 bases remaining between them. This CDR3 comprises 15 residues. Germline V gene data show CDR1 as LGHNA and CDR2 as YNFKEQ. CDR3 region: CASSQETGEAYEQYF. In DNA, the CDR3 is TGTGCCAGCAGCCAGGAAACAGGGGAGGCCTACGAGCAGTACTTC.

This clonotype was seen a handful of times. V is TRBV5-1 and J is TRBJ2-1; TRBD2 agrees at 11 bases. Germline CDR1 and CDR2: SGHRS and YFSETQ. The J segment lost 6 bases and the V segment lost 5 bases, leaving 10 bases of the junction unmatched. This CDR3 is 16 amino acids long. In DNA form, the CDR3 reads TGCGCCAGCAGTTTACTAGCGGGAGAATCGGCCAATGAGCAGTTCTTC. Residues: CASSLLAGESANEQFF.

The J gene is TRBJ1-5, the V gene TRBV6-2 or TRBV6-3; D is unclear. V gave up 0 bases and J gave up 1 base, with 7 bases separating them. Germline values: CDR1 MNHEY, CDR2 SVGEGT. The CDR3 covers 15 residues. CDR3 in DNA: TGTGCCAGCAGTTACTCACTCACCAGCAATCAGCCCCAGCATTTT. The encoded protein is CASSYSLTSNQPQHF.

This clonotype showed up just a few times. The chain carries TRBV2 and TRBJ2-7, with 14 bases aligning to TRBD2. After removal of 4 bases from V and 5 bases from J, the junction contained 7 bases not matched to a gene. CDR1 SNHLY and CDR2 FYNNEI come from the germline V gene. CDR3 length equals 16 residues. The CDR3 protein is CASSARLAGGRDEQYF. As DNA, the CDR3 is TGTGCCAGCAGTGCGCGACTAGCGGGGGGGCGGGACGAGCAGTACTTC.

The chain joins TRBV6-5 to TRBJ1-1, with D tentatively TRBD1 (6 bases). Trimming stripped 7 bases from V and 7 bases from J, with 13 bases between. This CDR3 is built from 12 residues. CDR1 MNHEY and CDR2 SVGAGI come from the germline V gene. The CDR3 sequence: CASTQGQGEAFF. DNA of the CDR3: TGTGCCAGCACCCAGGGGCAGGGTGAAGCTTTCTTT.

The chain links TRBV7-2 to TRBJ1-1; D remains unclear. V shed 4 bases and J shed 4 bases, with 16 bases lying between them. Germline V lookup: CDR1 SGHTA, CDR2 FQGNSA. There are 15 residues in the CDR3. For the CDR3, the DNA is TGTGCCAGCAGCTCCCGGGGTGCGGTGGGCACTGAAGCTTTCTTT. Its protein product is CASSSRGAVGTEAFF.

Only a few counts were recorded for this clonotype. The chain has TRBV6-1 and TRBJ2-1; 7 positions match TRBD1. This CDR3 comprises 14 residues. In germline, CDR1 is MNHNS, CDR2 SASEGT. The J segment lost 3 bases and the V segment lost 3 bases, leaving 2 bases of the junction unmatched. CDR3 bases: TGTGCCAGCAGTGAGACAGGGATCTACAATGAGCAGTTCTTC. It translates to CASSETGIYNEQFF.

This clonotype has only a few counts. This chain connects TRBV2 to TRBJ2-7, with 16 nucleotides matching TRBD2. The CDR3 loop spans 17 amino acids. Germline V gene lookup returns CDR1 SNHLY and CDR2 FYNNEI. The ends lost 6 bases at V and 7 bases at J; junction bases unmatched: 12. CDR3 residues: CASRVGTSGGAPEEQYF. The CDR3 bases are TGTGCCAGCAGAGTAGGGACTAGCGGGGGGGCCCCGGAGGAGCAGTACTTC.

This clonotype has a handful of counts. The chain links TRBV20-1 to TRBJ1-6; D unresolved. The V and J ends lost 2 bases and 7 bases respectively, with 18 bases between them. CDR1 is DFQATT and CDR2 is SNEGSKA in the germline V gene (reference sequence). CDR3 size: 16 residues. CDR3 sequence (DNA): TGCAGTGCTAGAATCCCCCGGGATCTGTGGAATTCACCCCTCCACTTT. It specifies CSARIPRDLWNSPLHF.